This is a list of T cell receptor beta chains from one sample in a study of blood T cell repertoires in COVID-19. Assay: immunoSEQ multiplex PCR; the TCRdb copy retains only in-frame clones and omits some. Of a few hundred thousand clones in the sample, around 82% were seen once. Source material: PBMCs or T cells enriched from blood (not recorded which). These receptors all stem from a man between 25 and 39 years old with acute COVID-19. The CDR3 runs from the conserved cysteine through the conserved F or W. D genes are given only for firm matches. Some rows have no size entry. The others give once, few or many, or a class for an expanded clone.

D gene	clone size	V gene	J gene	CDR3 DNA	CDR3 protein
TRBD1	NA	TRBV2	TRBJ2-1	TGTGCCAGCAGGCCCGACAGGGGACCCTACAATGAGCAGTTCTTC	CASRPDRGPYNEQFF
NA	many	TRBV18	TRBJ2-2	TGTGCCAGCTCAGTGGCCAGGACCGGGGAGCTGTTTTTT	CASSVARTGELFF
TRBD1	NA	TRBV18	TRBJ2-2	TGTGCCAGCTCACCTATGAGGACAGGGTCGACCGGGGAGCTGTTTTTT	CASSPMRTGSTGELFF
NA	NA	TRBV5-1	TRBJ2-7	TGCGCCAGCAGCCCTTGGGGAGCTGGGGAGCAGTACTTC	CASSPWGAGEQYF
TRBD1	NA	TRBV6-5	TRBJ1-5	TGTGCCAGCAGGACAACCGGGACAGGGTATCAGCCCCAGCATTTT	CASRTTGTGYQPQHF
TRBD1	NA	TRBV10-3	TRBJ2-5	TGTGCCATCCTCCAACAGGGGATGGGACAAGAGACCCAGTACTTC	CAILQQGMGQETQYF
NA	NA	TRBV7-9	TRBJ2-7	TGTGCCAGCAGCTCCACAGGGTGGGGTACGTCCTACGAGCAGTACTTC	CASSSTGWGTSYEQYF
NA	NA	TRBV6-5	TRBJ1-2	TGTGCCAACACAGGGACCTCTGCTCACTATGGCTACACCTTC	CANTGTSAHYGYTF
NA	NA	TRBV5-6	TRBJ1-2	TGTGCCAGCAGCTCGGGAAAAGGCGGCTACACCTTC	CASSSGKGGYTF
TRBD1	few	TRBV12-3/TRBV12-4	TRBJ1-2	TGTGCCAGCAGTTCCCCGGACAGGGGGGGCTACACCTTC	CASSSPDRGGYTF
TRBD1	NA	TRBV28	TRBJ1-2	TGTGCCAGCAGCCTAGGCAACAGGGGCTATGGCTACACCTTC	CASSLGNRGYGYTF
TRBD2	NA	TRBV4-2	TRBJ2-7	TGTGCCAGCAGCCAAGATCGTAGCGGGGGAGTTTTCGAGCAGTACTTC	CASSQDRSGGVFEQYF
TRBD1	NA	TRBV7-9	TRBJ2-5	TGTGCCAGCAGCCCTGGACAGGGGGTTTCCCAAGAGACCCAGTACTTC	CASSPGQGVSQETQYF
NA	NA	TRBV19	TRBJ1-2	TGTGCCAGTAGTCCCGCACAGGGAGTTGGGTATGGCTACACCTTC	CASSPAQGVGYGYTF
NA	once	TRBV18	TRBJ2-7	TGTGCCAGCTCACCCCGGAGGACCGACGAGCAGTACTTC	CASSPRRTDEQYF
NA	few	TRBV7-6	TRBJ2-3	TGTGCCAGCAGCCCACAGGCACCCCCTAGCACAGATACGCAGTATTTT	CASSPQAPPSTDTQYF
NA	NA	TRBV7-6	TRBJ1-1	TGTGCCAGCAGCTATGTTACAGGGCCCAACACTGAAGCTTTCTTT	CASSYVTGPNTEAFF
NA	NA	TRBV7-3	TRBJ1-1	TGTGCCAGCAGCTTTGAGGGCGGCTTCGGAGCTTTCTTT	CASSFEGGFGAFF
TRBD2	once	TRBV25-1	TRBJ2-7	TGTGCCAGCAGTCCAGGAGCGGGGATCTCCTACGAGCAGTACTTC	CASSPGAGISYEQYF
TRBD1	NA	TRBV5-4	TRBJ1-6	TGTGCCAGCAGCTCGGGACAGAATAATTCACCCCTCCACTTT	CASSSGQNNSPLHF
NA	NA	TRBV5-1	TRBJ2-4	TGCGCCAGCAGCTTGGTTGTGGGGAAGGAGGAGCGGTACTTC	CASSLVVGKEERYF
NA	NA	TRBV3-1/TRBV3-2	TRBJ1-4	TGTGCCAGCAGCCAAGATGTCCGAGGTGAAAAACTGTTTTTT	CASSQDVRGEKLFF
NA	NA	TRBV30	TRBJ1-5	TGTGCCTGGAGTCGAGGGGGACCGCAGAAAAATCAGCCCCAGCATTTT	CAWSRGGPQKNQPQHF
NA	NA	TRBV19	TRBJ2-5	TGTGCCAGTACGCAACAGGGAGGGAAGGGGGAGACCCAGTACTTC	CASTQQGGKGETQYF
NA	NA	TRBV18	TRBJ2-1	TGTGCCAGCTCCTTTGGAGTACCATTTTACAATGAGCAGTTCTTC	CASSFGVPFYNEQFF
TRBD1	NA	TRBV19	TRBJ2-7	TGTGCCAGTAGTCCCTTGGTGGGACAGACCTACGAGCAGTACTTC	CASSPLVGQTYEQYF